This T cell receptor (beta chain) was sequenced for a study of beta chain features in type 1 diabetes. Study in general: Healthy donors resembled patients in age, gender and cell yields.

It was via CD45RO/CCR7/CD25/CD127/CD95/CD27 that CD4+ naive, central memory, regulatory and stem cell-like memory cells were sorted. General study findings and limits: VDJ junctions from type 1 diabetes patients carried fewer insertions and larger deletions. Shorter TCRB CDR3s, moderately but significantly so, were found in Type 1 diabetes patients in all four CD4+ subsets. Any role of HLA type in TCRB rearrangement remained unresolved here.

Trimming pared 5 bases from V and 9 bases from J, leaving 10 bases between. The CDR3 is made up of 11 amino acids. CDR1 is LNHNV, CDR2 YYDKDF, per germline (reference sequence). To note about this clone: Its matching antigen is unknown.

cDNA synthesis used the whole RNA isolate, giving expressed TCRB sequences. Only in-frame clones appear in the TCRdb table, and some are missing; sequencing was by immunoSEQ multiplex PCR. The sample shows some 250,000 clones, approximately 14% of them seen only once. The source material was naive CD4+ T cells from blood. The chain links TRBV15 to TRBJ1-1, with no clear D. This receptor was taken from a man younger than 40 with type 1 diabetes. The CDR3 here is CATSGQVQAFF. In DNA form, the CDR3 reads TGTGCCACCAGCGGGCAGGTACAAGCTTTCTTT.